The 20 T cell receptor beta chains in this list originate from one sample, sequenced in a study of T cell changes during pregnancy in multiple sclerosis. Generated by immunoSEQ multiplex PCR, the TCRdb table keeps only in-frame clones and is missing some. This table has roughly 73,000 clones, approximately 92% appearing once. Sequencing was performed on peripheral blood, taken in the second trimester of pregnancy. These TCRs come from a female donor in good health, enrolled as a control in a pregnancy study.

V usage is TRBV14 and J usage is TRBJ2-1; 11 bases are shared with TRBD2. The germline V gene has CDR1 SGHDN and CDR2 FVKESK. The CDR3 spans 15 residues. Trimming cost V 6 bases and J 2 bases; bases outside gene matches: 3. For the CDR3, the DNA is TGTGCCAGCAGACTAGCGGGGGCCCCCTACAATGAGCAGTTCTTC. Translation: CASRLAGAPYNEQFF.

The chain recombines TRBV4-2 with TRBJ1-1, with D perhaps matching TRBD1 (6 bases). Germline CDR1 LGHNA, CDR2 YNFKEQ. Trimming removed 0 bases from V and 1 base from J, with 9 bases in between. The CDR3 sequence is 15 residues long. CDR3 residues: CASSQDVGGNTEAFF. CDR3 DNA: TGTGCCAGCAGCCAAGATGTAGGGGGGAACACTGAAGCTTTCTTT.

The rearrangement uses TRBV4-1 and TRBJ2-4; 14 bases map to TRBD2. V dropped 5 bases and J dropped 0; count of bases not matched to a gene: 9. This CDR3 contains 19 residues. Germline V gene data show CDR1 as MGHRA and CDR2 as YSYEKL. In DNA, the CDR3 is TGCGCCAGCAGCGCTGGACTAGCGGGGGGATTCCTAGCCAAAAACATTCAGTACTTC. Translating gives CASSAGLAGGFLAKNIQYF.

This chain connects TRBV19 to TRBJ1-2; perhaps TRBD1 as D (5 bases). Trimming stripped 5 bases from V and 3 bases from J, with 16 bases between. The CDR3 runs to 15 residues. In germline, CDR1 is LNHDA, CDR2 SQIVND (reference sequence). Here the CDR3 reads CASSGGTLGDYGYTF. The CDR3 DNA is TGTGCCAGTAGTGGCGGGACCCTGGGGGACTATGGCTACACCTTC. Drawing the rest from reference TRBV19 and TRBJ1-2, the complete variable domain is DGGITQSPKYLFRKEGQNVTLSCEQNLNHDAMYWYRQDPGQGLRLIYYSQIVNDFQKGDIAEGYSVSREKKESFPLTVTSAQKNPTAFYLCASSGGTLGDYGYTFGSGTRLTVV.

This chain connects TRBV4-3 to TRBJ1-5; TRBD1 matches at 12 bases. Germline assignment: CDR1 LGHNA and CDR2 YSLEER. The CDR3 contains 17 residues. Losses at the gene ends were 0 bases for V and 6 bases for J; bases not matched to a gene: 6. The CDR3 region is CASSQDPGTGGFQPQHF. DNA of the CDR3: TGCGCCAGCAGCCAAGATCCGGGGACAGGGGGCTTTCAGCCCCAGCATTTT.

The chain has TRBV28 and TRBJ2-2; D is perhaps TRBD1 (6 bases). CDR1 is MDHEN, CDR2 SYDVKM, per germline. This CDR3 is built from 16 residues. Deletions cut 5 bases from V and 0 bases from J, with 13 bases between. Written as DNA, the CDR3 is TGTGCCAGCAGTCCGGACAGCGTGTCGAACACCGGGGAGCTGTTTTTT. This encodes CASSPDSVSNTGELFF.

This chain connects TRBV7-2 to TRBJ1-6; 12 bases line up with TRBD1. The CDR3 has 17 amino acids. The V gene end was trimmed by 1 base and the J gene end by 9 bases; junction bases not matched to a gene: 7. The V gene's germline CDR1 is SGHTA and CDR2 FQGNSA. The CDR3 is CASSLVVVGQGASPLHF. The CDR3 coding sequence is TGTGCCAGCAGCTTAGTTGTTGTGGGACAGGGGGCTTCACCCCTCCACTTT.

The DNA of the CDR3 is TGTGCCAGTAGTGGCGCACAGGGGTTGCACGAGCAGTACTTC. Translation: CASSGAQGLHEQYF. V gene TRBV19 combines with J gene TRBJ2-7, with TRBD1 matching over 7 bases. The CDR3 has 14 amino acids. V was clipped by 5 bases and J by 5 bases; unmatched bases: 9. Germline CDR1 is LNHDA and CDR2 is SQIVND (reference sequence).

The rearrangement joins TRBV7-2 to TRBJ2-2; 10 positions match TRBD1. The CDR3 is made up of 16 amino acids. The V segment lost 1 base and the J segment 6 bases; nucleotides outside the gene matches: 5. Germline V CDR1 and CDR2: SGHTA, FQGNSA. The CDR3 loop is CASSLVTGGIAGELFF. The CDR3 DNA is TGTGCCAGCAGCTTAGTGACAGGGGGCATTGCCGGGGAGCTGTTTTTT.

The V gene is TRBV4-1, the J gene TRBJ2-5; possibly TRBD2 for D (6 bases). Trimming removed 4 bases from V and 3 bases from J, with 12 bases in between. Germline V gene sequence: CDR1 MGHRA, CDR2 YSYEKL. This CDR3 has 14 residues. In DNA form, the CDR3 reads TGCGCCAGCAGCCTTGGGGTAGCGGAAGAGACCCAGTACTTC. It specifies CASSLGVAEETQYF.

This chain uses TRBV11-2 with TRBJ1-2, with D uncertain. The CDR3 has 13 amino acids. Germline V gene sequence: CDR1 SGHAT, CDR2 FQNNGV. V gave up 1 base and J gave up 7 bases, with 10 bases separating them. DNA for the CDR3: TGTGCCAGCAGCTTAGGGCAGTATGGTGGCTACACCTTC. Its translation: CASSLGQYGGYTF.

The rearrangement uses TRBV5-6 and TRBJ1-5; 9 bases are a match to TRBD1. CDR3 length equals 18 residues. Trimming took 2 bases from V and 1 from J; bases not matched to a gene: 10. Germline V gives CDR1 SGHDT, CDR2 YYEEEE. This CDR3 is CASSFGQGRWRSNQPQHF. Written as DNA, the CDR3 is TGTGCCAGCAGCTTTGGACAGGGGCGGTGGAGGAGCAATCAGCCCCAGCATTTT. Combining the CDR3 with reference TRBV5-6 and TRBJ1-5 gives the whole variable domain DAGVTQSPTHLIKTRGQQVTLRCSPKSGHDTVSWYQQALGQGPQFIFQYYEEEERQRGNFPDRFSGHQFPNYSSELNVNALLLGDSALYLCASSFGQGRWRSNQPQHFGDGTRLSIL.

The chain is built from TRBV30 and TRBJ2-7, with 9 bases matching TRBD1. CDR3 length equals 11 residues. Germline V CDR1 and CDR2: GTSNPN, SVGIG (reference sequence). Trimming at V came to 4 bases and at J to 8 bases, leaving 3 bases not matched to a gene. CDR3 protein: CAWTGTGKQYF. The CDR3 nucleotides read TGTGCCTGGACCGGGACAGGGAAGCAGTACTTC.

The V and J genes are TRBV18 and TRBJ1-1, with D possibly TRBD1 on 6 matching bases. The V and J ends lost 4 bases and 1 base respectively, with 13 bases between them. The V gene's germline CDR1 is KGHSH and CDR2 LQKENI. There are 15 residues in the CDR3. CDR3 DNA: TGTGCCAGCTCACTAATGACAGGCGAGAACACTGAAGCTTTCTTT. Protein: CASSLMTGENTEAFF.

Comment on this clone: The missing conserved phenylalanine or tryptophan at the end of this CDR3 makes a read error likely. The DNA is omitted, as the CDR3 cannot be located on it reliably, and the CDR3 follows TCRdb's listing. CDR3: CSARVRQTSV. The chain joins TRBV20-1 to TRBJ1-6. Germline CDR1 is DFQATT and CDR2 is SNEGSKA (reference sequence). From its first to its last residue, the CDR3 has 10 amino acids.

The J gene is TRBJ2-1, the V gene TRBV7-2, with 13 positions matching TRBD2. The CDR3 is 17 residues long. With 2 bases clipped from V and 0 bases from J, the junction kept 1 base outside the gene matches. The germline V gene has CDR1 SGHTA and CDR2 FQGNSA. CDR3 loop: CASSLTSGGGSYNEQFF. The CDR3 nucleotides read TGTGCCAGCAGCTTAACTAGCGGGGGGGGCTCCTACAATGAGCAGTTCTTC.

The rearrangement joins TRBV4-2 to TRBJ2-7; no clear D. The CDR3 has 13 residues. V gave up 1 base and J gave up 2 bases, with 6 bases separating them. Germline assignment: CDR1 LGHNA and CDR2 YNFKEQ. The chain's CDR3 is CASSQVGAYEQYF. The CDR3 DNA is TGTGCCAGCAGCCAAGTAGGAGCCTACGAGCAGTACTTC.

The genes are TRBV4-3 and TRBJ2-3; TRBD1 matches at 8 bases. Trimming cost V 1 base and J 5 bases; bases outside gene matches: 5. CDR3 size: 15 residues. Germline CDR1 and CDR2: LGHNA and YSLEER. CDR3 in amino acids: CASSQAAGGVDTQYF. As DNA, the CDR3 is TGCGCCAGCAGCCAAGCGGCAGGGGGCGTAGATACGCAGTATTTT.

Written as DNA, the CDR3 is TGTGCCTGGAGTCTCGGGGGCTCCTATAATTCACCCCTCCACTTT. Translated: CAWSLGGSYNSPLHF. This rearrangement joins TRBV30 to TRBJ1-6; D is perhaps TRBD1 (5 bases). Germline V gene sequence: CDR1 GTSNPN, CDR2 SVGIG (reference sequence). This CDR3 has 15 residues. V gave up 2 bases and J gave up 0 bases, with 8 bases separating them.

The chain's CDR3 is CATSRDTGQVPYEQYF. CDR3 nucleotide sequence: TGTGCCACCAGCAGAGATACGGGACAGGTTCCCTACGAGCAGTACTTC. V usage is TRBV15 and J usage is TRBJ2-7; 8 bases are shared with TRBD1. This CDR3 contains 16 residues. J gave up 2 bases and V 0 bases, and 6 bases lay outside the gene matches. Germline loops: CDR1 LNHNV, CDR2 YYDKDF (reference sequence).